Listed below are T cell receptor beta chains from one sample, sequenced in a study of blood T cell repertoires in COVID-19. Sequencing was performed with immunoSEQ multiplex PCR; in TCRdb, only in-frame clones are kept and a portion is missing. The sample holds 400,000 to 450,000 clones; about nine tenths are singletons and the top ten take 1.4%. Sequencing input: peripheral blood. The receptor set was obtained from a woman younger than 45 with active or convalescent COVID-19. Both conserved end residues are trimmed from each CDR3. The order of the fields is J gene, V gene, clone size, CDR3 protein. Not every row has a clone size; where given, it reads once, few, many or a size class.

j_gene: TRBJ1-4
v_gene: TRBV5-4
abundance: .
CDR3aa: ASSKVFGGAVGGNEKLF

j_gene: TRBJ2-2
v_gene: TRBV7-2
abundance: .
CDR3aa: ASSRQPRLAGGLAGELF

j_gene: TRBJ2-5
v_gene: TRBV2
abundance: few
CDR3aa: ASSREGGQETQY

j_gene: TRBJ2-5
v_gene: TRBV6-6
abundance: few
CDR3aa: ASSPRTGSQETQY

j_gene: TRBJ2-1
v_gene: TRBV6-5
abundance: .
CDR3aa: ASSLQGASYNEQF

j_gene: TRBJ1-2
v_gene: TRBV5-1
abundance: .
CDR3aa: ASRWDSAEEGYT

j_gene: TRBJ1-1
v_gene: TRBV18
abundance: .
CDR3aa: ASSSSGVGNTEAF

j_gene: TRBJ2-2
v_gene: TRBV7-2
abundance: .
CDR3aa: ASSPDSYTGELF

j_gene: TRBJ1-1
v_gene: TRBV15
abundance: .
CDR3aa: ATSRDWAGNTEAF

j_gene: TRBJ2-4
v_gene: TRBV30
abundance: .
CDR3aa: AWSGKAKNIQY

j_gene: TRBJ1-1
v_gene: TRBV5-1
abundance: .
CDR3aa: ASSLVVSGTEAF

j_gene: TRBJ1-2
v_gene: TRBV19
abundance: once
CDR3aa: ASRLTGTVYGYT

j_gene: TRBJ1-2
v_gene: TRBV10-3
abundance: .
CDR3aa: AINPQGAHYGYT

j_gene: TRBJ1-1
v_gene: TRBV2
abundance: .
CDR3aa: ASNKGVMNTEAF

j_gene: TRBJ2-7
v_gene: TRBV5-8
abundance: .
CDR3aa: ASSLGPSASYEQY

j_gene: TRBJ2-7
v_gene: TRBV6-1
abundance: .
CDR3aa: ASSSWTSGTYEQY

j_gene: TRBJ2-3
v_gene: TRBV6-1
abundance: .
CDR3aa: ASSDRLADRRDTQY

j_gene: TRBJ2-1
v_gene: TRBV6-5
abundance: few
CDR3aa: ASSSQGDEQF

j_gene: TRBJ2-1
v_gene: TRBV10-3
abundance: .
CDR3aa: AISEAGLENYNEQF

j_gene: TRBJ2-1
v_gene: TRBV9
abundance: .
CDR3aa: ASSVDSINEQF

j_gene: TRBJ1-1
v_gene: TRBV5-5
abundance: .
CDR3aa: ASSFGQGMNTEAF

j_gene: TRBJ1-4
v_gene: TRBV5-1
abundance: few
CDR3aa: ASSLAGGIGEKLF

j_gene: TRBJ2-4
v_gene: TRBV11-2
abundance: few
CDR3aa: ASSLGASSKNIQY

j_gene: TRBJ2-1
v_gene: TRBV6-5
abundance: .
CDR3aa: ASSTLAGHYNEQF

j_gene: TRBJ2-7
v_gene: TRBV7-8
abundance: few
CDR3aa: ASSPHRDSVFYEQY

j_gene: TRBJ2-2
v_gene: TRBV5-8
abundance: .
CDR3aa: ASSRQGYTGELF

j_gene: TRBJ2-1
v_gene: TRBV29-1
abundance: few
CDR3aa: SVDGVAGEGNEQF

j_gene: TRBJ2-1
v_gene: TRBV5-1
abundance: .
CDR3aa: ASTPISGFTYNEQF

j_gene: TRBJ1-2
v_gene: TRBV18
abundance: .
CDR3aa: ASSPQTEYGYT

j_gene: TRBJ1-2
v_gene: TRBV30
abundance: few
CDR3aa: AWSRDRKNYGYT

j_gene: TRBJ2-2
v_gene: TRBV6-4
abundance: .
CDR3aa: ASSDSGQGETGELF

j_gene: TRBJ2-7
v_gene: TRBV5-1
abundance: .
CDR3aa: ASSPGGTGIYEQY

j_gene: TRBJ1-3
v_gene: TRBV10-3
abundance: .
CDR3aa: AISEGTAALGNTIY

j_gene: TRBJ2-5
v_gene: TRBV12-5
abundance: .
CDR3aa: ASGPALAQY

j_gene: TRBJ2-3
v_gene: TRBV6-2/TRBV6-3
abundance: .
CDR3aa: ASSFKLTGGPSDTQY

j_gene: TRBJ1-5
v_gene: TRBV4-1
abundance: .
CDR3aa: ASSQDWGQVISSNQPQH

j_gene: TRBJ1-1
v_gene: TRBV7-9
abundance: few
CDR3aa: ASSTAGGSEAF

j_gene: TRBJ1-1
v_gene: TRBV29-1
abundance: .
CDR3aa: SVAVGGNTEAF

j_gene: TRBJ1-4
v_gene: TRBV15
abundance: .
CDR3aa: ATRFRDRNEKLF

j_gene: TRBJ1-2
v_gene: TRBV29-1
abundance: .
CDR3aa: SVEANPGGSYGYT

j_gene: TRBJ1-5
v_gene: TRBV15
abundance: .
CDR3aa: ATSIGQGFPNQPQH

j_gene: TRBJ1-1
v_gene: TRBV3-1/TRBV3-2
abundance: .
CDR3aa: ASSQVLGGQPVTEAF

j_gene: TRBJ1-4
v_gene: TRBV19
abundance: .
CDR3aa: ASSLTFNRLGWEKLF

j_gene: TRBJ2-3
v_gene: TRBV5-6
abundance: .
CDR3aa: ASSLGGRGDTQY

j_gene: TRBJ1-6
v_gene: TRBV27
abundance: once
CDR3aa: ASSPRTGAFNSPLH

j_gene: TRBJ1-6
v_gene: TRBV6-4
abundance: .
CDR3aa: ASSPTGTGDSPLH

j_gene: TRBJ1-1
v_gene: TRBV7-9
abundance: .
CDR3aa: ASRPGQNTEAF

j_gene: TRBJ1-3
v_gene: TRBV5-1
abundance: .
CDR3aa: ASSATGASGNTIY

j_gene: TRBJ1-1
v_gene: TRBV3-1/TRBV3-2
abundance: .
CDR3aa: ASSQEGGGTEAF

j_gene: TRBJ2-2
v_gene: TRBV25-1
abundance: few
CDR3aa: ASEVAGYTGELF